This T cell receptor (beta chain) was obtained from a study of response to subunit inactivated influenza vaccine (dated by TCRdb to 2016 to 2019). Some background on the complete study: The study used deep quantitative T cell receptor repertoire profiling to track responses to a trivalent subunit inactivated influenza vaccine. The research as a whole found: The authors proposed that each seasonal influenza vaccination may bring in only a limited number of new T cells.

Library method: RT-PCR. TCRdb lists the instrument as Illumina HiSeq 2500. TCRdb trimmed public reads at Q25 via fastp, called clones via MiXCR and kept in-frame beta chains. Each record represents a unique CDR3 protein, reported with the most common genes and DNA among its rows. For this sample there are 400,000 to 650,000 distinct CDR3 sequences; approximately 7.3% appear just once. The ten most abundant clones make up roughly 14% of the sample. In this sample, this clonotype turned up a few times. Its antigen is unknown. Base quality data are lacking; no much larger clone is found one base away. From the cysteine up to the phenylalanine, the CDR3 has a length of 14 residues. Just CDR3 DNA is preserved here, 42 bases in frame from base 1. CDR1 and CDR2 (SGHRS, YFSETQ) derive from the germline V gene. V is reduced by 7 bases and J by 0 bases, leaving a spacing of 13 bases between them.

The source of this sequence is a man between 50 and 70 years old who received an inactivated influenza vaccine. Donor details come from another sample of the same person, matched by shared clones. The chain is encoded by TRBV5-1 joined to TRBJ1-2; a tentative D match to TRBD1 spans 5 bases. Specimen: PBMCs from blood, collected 23 months after vaccination. The nucleotide sequence is given as TGCGCCAGCGGCCGGGACGGGACTAACTATGGCTACACCTTC. Its protein product is CASGRDGTNYGYTF.